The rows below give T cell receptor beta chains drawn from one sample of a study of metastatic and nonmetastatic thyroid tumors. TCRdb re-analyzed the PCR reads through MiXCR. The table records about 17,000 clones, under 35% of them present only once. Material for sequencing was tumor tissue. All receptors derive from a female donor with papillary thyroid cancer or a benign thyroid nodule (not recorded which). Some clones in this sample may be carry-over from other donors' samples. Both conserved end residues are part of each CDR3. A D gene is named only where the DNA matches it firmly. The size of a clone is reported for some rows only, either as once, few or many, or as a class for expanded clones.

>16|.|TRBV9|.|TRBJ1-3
CASSAGAGARGNTIYF
TGTGCCAGCAGCGCCGGGGCAGGGGCGCGGGGAAACACCATATATTTT
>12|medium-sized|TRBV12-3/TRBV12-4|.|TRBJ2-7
CAISRGRDEQYF
TGTGCCATAAGCAGGGGCCGCGACGAGCAGTACTTC
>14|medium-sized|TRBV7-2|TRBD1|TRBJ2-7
CASSLTGVSYEQYF
TGTGCCAGCAGCTTAACAGGGGTCTCCTACGAGCAGTACTTC
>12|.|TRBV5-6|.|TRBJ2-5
CASSSTIETQYF
TGTGCCAGCAGCTCCACCATAGAGACCCAGTACTTC
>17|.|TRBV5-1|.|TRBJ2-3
CASSLVWDAQVGDTQYF
TGCGCCAGCAGCTTGGTCTGGGACGCCCAGGTAGGGGATACGCAGTATTTT
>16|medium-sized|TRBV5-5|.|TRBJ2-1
CASSLSGIHSYNEQFF
TGTGCCAGCAGCTTGTCAGGGATCCACTCCTACAATGAGCAGTTCTTC
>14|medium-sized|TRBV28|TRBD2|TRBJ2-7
CASSLAGAPREQYF
TGTGCCAGCAGCTTAGCGGGAGCGCCTCGTGAGCAGTACTTC
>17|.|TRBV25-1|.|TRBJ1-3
CASSESGRQVQRNTIYF
TGTGCCAGCAGTGAATCCGGCAGACAGGTCCAAAGAAACACCATATATTTT
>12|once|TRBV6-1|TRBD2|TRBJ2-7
CASTGGGYEQYF
TGTGCCAGCACGGGGGGGGGTTACGAGCAGTACTTC
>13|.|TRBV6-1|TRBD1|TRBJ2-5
CASRDRGQETQYF
TGTGCCAGCAGAGACAGGGGGCAAGAGACCCAGTACTTC
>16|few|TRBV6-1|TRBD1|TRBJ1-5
CASSEYRGESNQPQHF
TGTGCCAGCAGTGAATACAGGGGTGAGAGCAATCAGCCCCAGCATTTT
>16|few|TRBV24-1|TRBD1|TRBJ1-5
CATSAPRGGVNQPQHF
TGTGCCACCAGTGCCCCCAGAGGGGGCGTCAATCAGCCCCAGCATTTT
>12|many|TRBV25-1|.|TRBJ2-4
CASSGRENIQYF
TGTGCCAGCAGTGGGCGAGAAAACATTCAGTACTTC
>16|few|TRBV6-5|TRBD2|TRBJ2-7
CASSLLPGLGEYEQYF
TGTGCCAGCAGCTTACTCCCGGGACTAGGAGAATACGAGCAGTACTTC
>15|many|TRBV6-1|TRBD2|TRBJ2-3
CASSEGGGAADTQYF
TGTGCCAGCAGTGAAGGCGGGGGGGCTGCAGATACGCAGTATTTT
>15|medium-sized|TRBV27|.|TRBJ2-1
CASSLGGASYNEQFF
TGTGCCAGCAGTTTAGGCGGGGCCTCCTACAATGAGCAGTTCTTC
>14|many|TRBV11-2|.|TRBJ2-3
CASSPHGNKDTQYF
TGTGCCAGCAGCCCCCACGGAAACAAGGATACGCAGTATTTT